A selection of T cell receptor beta chains follows, all from one sample in a study of blood T cell repertoires in COVID-19. TCRdb's copy holds only in-frame clones and misses some; the assay was immunoSEQ multiplex PCR. Of over 130,000 clones detected, roughly 73% appear once; the ten largest clones hold about 8.4%. The specimen sequenced was peripheral blood. The receptors originated from a woman aged 45-65 years with active or convalescent COVID-19. Each CDR3 is given without its conserved first and last residue. The D gene is left open where the match is weak. Clone size is shown for a subset of rows, as once, few, many or a class of expanded clone.

v_gene: TRBV6-2/TRBV6-3
abundance: -
d_gene: -
CDR3aa: ASSYTRLSSYGYT

v_gene: TRBV6-5
abundance: few
d_gene: -
CDR3aa: ASRSRGTNTEAF

v_gene: TRBV4-3
abundance: -
d_gene: -
CDR3aa: ASRDRGGSDTQY

v_gene: TRBV4-3
abundance: -
d_gene: -
CDR3aa: ASSQDGGARGKLF

v_gene: TRBV6-5
abundance: -
d_gene: -
CDR3aa: ASSYSKAGLAF

v_gene: TRBV27
abundance: -
d_gene: TRBD1
CDR3aa: ASRADRGLSSYNEQF

v_gene: TRBV19
abundance: -
d_gene: -
CDR3aa: ASTPKGGSYNEQF

v_gene: TRBV27
abundance: -
d_gene: -
CDR3aa: ASSSPGQSYGYT

v_gene: TRBV10-3
abundance: -
d_gene: TRBD2
CDR3aa: AISGGTSGNNEQF

v_gene: TRBV6-1
abundance: -
d_gene: -
CDR3aa: ASSRSNEKLF

v_gene: TRBV7-8
abundance: -
d_gene: TRBD1
CDR3aa: ASSPWTGENTIY

v_gene: TRBV5-6
abundance: -
d_gene: TRBD1
CDR3aa: ASSLGQGISGYT

v_gene: TRBV9
abundance: -
d_gene: -
CDR3aa: ASSVGRDSPLH

v_gene: TRBV2
abundance: -
d_gene: TRBD1
CDR3aa: ASRKQGASSYEQY

v_gene: TRBV19
abundance: -
d_gene: -
CDR3aa: ASSHGQGDQPQH

v_gene: TRBV19
abundance: -
d_gene: -
CDR3aa: ASSAPGSSYEQY